Detailed here is one T cell receptor beta chain. What it recognizes is unknown. These data belong to a study of T-cell memory formation after mild COVID-19. Points from the study as a whole: Contracting CD8+ clones were enriched in EMRA, CD4+ mainly in CM and EM. Later expanders leaned toward CD4+, whereas clones contracting from day 15 to 85 were balanced CD4/CD8.

The CDR3 consists of 13 residues. V lost 4 bases to trimming and J lost 8 bases; unmatched junction nucleotides: 7. The germline V gene has CDR1 SGHTA and CDR2 FQGTGA. Each CDR3 protein gets one entry after TCRdb re-called the 5' RACE reads with MiXCR. The top ten clones hold around 13% of a sample with roughly 560,000 distinct CDR3 sequences, roughly 22% of them seen once. Sample: PBMCs or a T cell subset sorted from them (not recorded which). The rearrangement uses TRBV7-3 and TRBJ1-1; 7 bases are shared with TRBD1. The receptor was derived from an adult woman who had mild COVID-19 (a few samples of this study predate the infection). Cell type and time point are not known. CDR3 sequence reads: CASSSGGVSEAFF. The CDR3 DNA reads TGTGCCAGCAGCTCAGGGGGTGTCTCCGAAGCTTTCTTT. Filled out from reference TRBV7-3 and TRBJ1-1, the complete variable domain reads GAGVSQTPSNKVTEKGKYVELRCDPISGHTALYWYRQSLGQGPEFLIYFQGTGAADDSGLPNDRFFAVRPEGSVSTLKIQRTERGDSAVYLCASSSGGVSEAFFGQGTRLTVV.